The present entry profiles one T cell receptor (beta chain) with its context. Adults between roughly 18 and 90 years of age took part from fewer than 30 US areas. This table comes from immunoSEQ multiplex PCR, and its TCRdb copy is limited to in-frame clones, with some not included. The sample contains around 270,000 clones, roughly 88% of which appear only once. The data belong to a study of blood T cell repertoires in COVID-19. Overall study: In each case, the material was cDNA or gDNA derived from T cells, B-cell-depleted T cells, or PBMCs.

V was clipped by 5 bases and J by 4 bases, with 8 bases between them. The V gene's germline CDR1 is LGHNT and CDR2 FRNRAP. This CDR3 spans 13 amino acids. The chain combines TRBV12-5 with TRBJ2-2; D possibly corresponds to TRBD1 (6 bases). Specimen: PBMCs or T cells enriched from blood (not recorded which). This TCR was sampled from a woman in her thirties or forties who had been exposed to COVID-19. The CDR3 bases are TGTGCTAGTGGTATGACAGGCACCGGGGAGCTGTTTTTT. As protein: CASGMTGTGELFF.